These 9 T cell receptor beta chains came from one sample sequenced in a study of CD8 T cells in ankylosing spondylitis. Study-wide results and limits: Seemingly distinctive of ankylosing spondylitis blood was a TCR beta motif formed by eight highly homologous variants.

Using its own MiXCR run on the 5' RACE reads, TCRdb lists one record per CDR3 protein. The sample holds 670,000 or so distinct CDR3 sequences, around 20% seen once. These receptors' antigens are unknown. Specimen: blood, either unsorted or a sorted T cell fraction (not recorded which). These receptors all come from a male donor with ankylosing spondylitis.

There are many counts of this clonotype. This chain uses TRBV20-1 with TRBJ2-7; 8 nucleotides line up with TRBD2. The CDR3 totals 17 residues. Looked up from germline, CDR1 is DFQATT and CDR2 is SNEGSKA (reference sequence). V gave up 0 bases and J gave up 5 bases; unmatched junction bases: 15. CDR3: CSARDVPLSSGGDEQYF. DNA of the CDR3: TGCAGTGCTAGAGATGTCCCCCTCTCCTCGGGAGGGGACGAGCAGTACTTC.

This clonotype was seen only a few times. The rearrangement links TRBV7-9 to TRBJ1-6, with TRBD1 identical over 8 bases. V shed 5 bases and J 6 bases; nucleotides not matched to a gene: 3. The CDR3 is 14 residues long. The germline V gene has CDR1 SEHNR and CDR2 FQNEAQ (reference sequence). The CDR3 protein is CASSRGQANSPLHF. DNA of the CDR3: TGTGCCAGCAGCCGGGGACAGGCTAATTCACCCCTCCACTTT.

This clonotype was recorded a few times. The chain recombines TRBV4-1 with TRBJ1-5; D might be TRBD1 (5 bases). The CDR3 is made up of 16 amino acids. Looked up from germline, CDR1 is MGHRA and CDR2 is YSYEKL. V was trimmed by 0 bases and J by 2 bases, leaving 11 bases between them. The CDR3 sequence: CASSQDMWGGNQPQHF. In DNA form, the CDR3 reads TGCGCCAGCAGCCAAGATATGTGGGGCGGCAATCAGCCCCAGCATTTT.

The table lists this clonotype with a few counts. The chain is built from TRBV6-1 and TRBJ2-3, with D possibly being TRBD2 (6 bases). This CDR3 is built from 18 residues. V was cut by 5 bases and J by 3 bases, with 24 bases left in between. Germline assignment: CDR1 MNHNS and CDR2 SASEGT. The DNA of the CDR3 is TGTGCCAGCAGTAGAAAAATACCGGGACTGGGAGATACAGATACGCAGTATTTT. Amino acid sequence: CASSRKIPGLGDTDTQYF.

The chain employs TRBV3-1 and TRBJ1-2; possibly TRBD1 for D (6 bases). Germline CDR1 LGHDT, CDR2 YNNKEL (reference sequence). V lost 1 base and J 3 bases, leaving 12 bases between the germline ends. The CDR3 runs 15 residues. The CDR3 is CASSQGGQTHYGYTF. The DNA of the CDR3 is TGTGCCAGCAGCCAAGGAGGACAGACCCACTATGGCTACACCTTC.

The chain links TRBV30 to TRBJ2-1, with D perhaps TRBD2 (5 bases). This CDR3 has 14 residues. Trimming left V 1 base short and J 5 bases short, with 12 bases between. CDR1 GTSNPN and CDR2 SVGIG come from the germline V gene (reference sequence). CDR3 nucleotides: TGTGCCTGGAGTGCTGGCGTCGGGGACAATGAGCAGTTCTTC. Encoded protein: CAWSAGVGDNEQFF.

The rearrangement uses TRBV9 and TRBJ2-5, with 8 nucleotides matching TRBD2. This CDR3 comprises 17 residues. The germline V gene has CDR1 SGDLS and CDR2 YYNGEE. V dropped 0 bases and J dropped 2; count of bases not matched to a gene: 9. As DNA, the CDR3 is TGTGCCAGCAGCGTAGGTTTGGCTAGCGGGCCACAAGAGACCCAGTACTTC. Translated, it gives CASSVGLASGPQETQYF.

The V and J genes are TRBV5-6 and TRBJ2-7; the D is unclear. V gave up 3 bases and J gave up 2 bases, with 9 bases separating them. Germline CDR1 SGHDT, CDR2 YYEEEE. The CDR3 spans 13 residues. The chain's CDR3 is CASSYYVAYEQYF. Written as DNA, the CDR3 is TGTGCCAGCAGCTATTACGTGGCCTACGAGCAGTACTTC.

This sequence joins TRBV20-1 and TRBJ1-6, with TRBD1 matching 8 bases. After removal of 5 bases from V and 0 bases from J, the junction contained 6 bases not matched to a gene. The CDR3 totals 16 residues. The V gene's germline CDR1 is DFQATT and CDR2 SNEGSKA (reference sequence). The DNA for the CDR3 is TGCAGTGCTCGAACCGGGACAGGCTCCTATAATTCACCCCTCCACTTT. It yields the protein CSARTGTGSYNSPLHF.